This TCR beta chain was identified in a study of T-cell memory formation after mild COVID-19. Points on this clonotype: The antigen remains undetermined.

Constant-segment primers were used for 5'RACE, and the resulting TCR alpha and TCR beta cDNA libraries carried sample barcodes and UMIs. Using its own MiXCR run on the 5' RACE reads, TCRdb lists one record per CDR3 protein. The sample carries under 650,000 distinct CDR3 sequences, roughly 18% recorded once. Broader study findings: Contracting CD4+ clones were located mainly in CM and EM, and CD8+ clones in EMRA.

Germline values: CDR1 SEHNR, CDR2 FQNEAQ (reference sequence). This CDR3 has 15 residues. V lost 4 bases, J lost 1 base, and 6 bases stayed unmatched. This chain links TRBV7-9 with TRBJ2-7; TRBD1 aligns across 8 bases. The receptor's source is an adult woman who had mild COVID-19 (a few samples of this study predate the infection). Cell type and time point are not known. Material for sequencing was PBMCs or a T cell subset sorted from them (not recorded which). The chain's CDR3 is CASSSDRGHSYEQYF. In nucleotides, the CDR3 is TGTGCCAGCAGCTCTGACAGGGGTCATTCCTACGAGCAGTACTTC.